Following are 28 T cell receptor beta chains from one sample sequenced in a study of T-cell reconstitution after alpha-beta-depleted transplantation in children (TCRdb year 2016). This specimen's treatment or condition label, interpreted: allogeneic hematopoietic cell transplantation with graft depleted of TCRalphabeta T cells and CD19 B cells. Library creation used PCR. Sequencing instrument: Illumina HiSeq 2500. To normalize quantification of the TCRbeta repertoire, the TCR libraries were built with molecular barcoding that relied on unique molecular identifiers. Through fastp at Q25 and MiXCR, TCRdb rebuilt clones from the public reads, retaining in-frame beta chains. When rows share a CDR3 protein, they turn into one entry using the most common DNA and genes. Recorded for this sample are 70,000 to 95,000 distinct CDR3 sequences; around a sixth of them occurred a single time. About 54% of the sample is in the top ten clones.

Sequencing used PBMCs, mostly from graft donor cells, obtained 360 days after TCRalphabeta/CD19-depleted stem cell transplant. All receptors derive from a male patient between 2 and 10 years old who had a stem cell transplant for acute lymphoblastic leukemia, so the T cells may come from the graft donor.

This clonotype was counted between two and nine times. The gene calls are TRBV21-1 and TRBJ2-7; TRBD1 is taken as the D call from the table, unchecked against the DNA. TRBV21-1 is noted as a pseudogene. The CDR3 loop spans 16 amino acids. CDR3: CASCTGTCPLPYEQYF. The CDR3 nucleotides read TGTGCCAGCTGTACTGGGACCTGCCCACTCCCCTACGAGCAGTACTTC.

The chain employs TRBV11-1 and TRBJ2-6; D possibly corresponds to TRBD2 (6 bases). The CDR3 contains 19 residues. Germline V CDR1 and CDR2: SGHAT, FQDESV (reference sequence). Trimming stripped 0 bases from V and 0 bases from J, with 15 bases between. This CDR3 is CASSLAIGGHYSGANVLTF. DNA of the CDR3: TGTGCCAGCAGCTTAGCGATCGGGGGTCATTACTCTGGGGCCAACGTCCTGACTTTC.

The chain combines TRBV10-3 with TRBJ2-1; D is perhaps TRBD2 (6 bases). Trimming left V 6 bases short and J 0 bases short, with 21 bases between. Germline V gene lookup returns CDR1 ENHRY and CDR2 SYGVKD. This CDR3 is 18 amino acids long. In nucleotides, the CDR3 is TGTGCCATCAGCCTCGGGAGTCCCGGTTTTAGCTCCTACAATGAGCAGTTCTTC. It is translated as CAISLGSPGFSSYNEQFF.

V usage is TRBV5-1 and J usage is TRBJ2-2; D is possibly TRBD2 (6 bases). There are 15 residues in the CDR3. Looked up from germline, CDR1 is SGHRS and CDR2 is YFSETQ. Trimming pared 2 bases from V and 3 bases from J, leaving 11 bases between. CDR3: CASSLIWGDTGELFF. CDR3 DNA sequence: TGCGCCAGCAGCTTAATTTGGGGGGACACCGGGGAGCTGTTTTTT.

The chain links TRBV24-1 to TRBJ2-7; possible D gene TRBD2, 8 bases. The V and J ends lost 4 bases and 5 bases respectively, with 17 bases between them. Germline values: CDR1 KGHDR, CDR2 SFDVKD. The CDR3 spans 15 residues. The CDR3 bases are TGTGCCACCAGTGACGACAGGGCGGGGGGCCACGAGCAGTACTTC. Amino acid sequence: CATSDDRAGGHEQYF.

This clonotype was counted only a few times. The rearrangement links TRBV6-1 to TRBJ2-1; 9 nucleotides match TRBD1. The CDR3 has 20 amino acids. Looked up from germline, CDR1 is MNHNS and CDR2 is SASEGT. V trimming: 7 bases; J trimming: 0 bases; junction bases outside the gene matches: 19. CDR3 nucleotides: TGTGCCAGCATTGCTTGCCGGGACAGGGCCGTCTGCAGCTCCTACAATGAGCAGTTCTTC. This translates into CASIACRDRAVCSSYNEQFF.

The CDR3 reads CASSPLLLRGRSSYNEQFF. The CDR3 nucleotides read TGTGCCAGCTCACCACTTTTACTACGCGGGAGGAGCTCCTACAATGAGCAGTTCTTC. The chain uses TRBV18 and TRBJ2-1, with TRBD2 matching over 8 bases. This CDR3 region has 19 residues. Looked up from germline, CDR1 is KGHSH and CDR2 is LQKENI. V trimming: 1 base; J trimming: 0 bases; junction bases outside the gene matches: 11.

This clonotype appeared many times. V usage is TRBV5-4 and J usage is TRBJ2-1; 8 bases are shared with TRBD2. V shed 0 bases, J shed 4 bases, and the junction held 6 bases outside the gene matches. The germline gives CDR1 SGHNT, CDR2 YYREEE (reference sequence). The CDR3 consists of 16 residues. The CDR3 here is CASSLEMAGGYNEQFF. In DNA, the CDR3 is TGTGCCAGCAGCTTGGAGATGGCGGGAGGTTACAATGAGCAGTTCTTC.

In this sample, this clonotype turned up a few times. The chain recombines TRBV11-2 with TRBJ2-1; perhaps TRBD2 as D (5 bases). The V and J ends lost 1 base and 8 bases respectively, with 12 bases between them. The CDR3 runs 14 residues. CDR1 and CDR2 (germline): SGHAT, FQNNGV. The CDR3 region has the DNA TGTGCCAGCAGCTTAGCGGTTCTTAGCGATGAGCAGTTCTTC. Translated, it gives CASSLAVLSDEQFF.

The J gene is TRBJ2-5, the V gene TRBV6-5; D is uncertain. The CDR3 contains 14 residues. V was pared by 3 bases and J by 4 bases, with 12 bases between. CDR1 is MNHEY and CDR2 is SVGAGI in the germline V gene. CDR3 bases: TGTGCCAGCAGTTATTCAGCCCTAGGAGAGACCCAGTACTTC. Protein product: CASSYSALGETQYF.

This clonotype was observed a handful of times. This chain joins TRBV11-2 and TRBJ2-7; D not certain. This CDR3 contains 14 residues. Germline V gives CDR1 SGHAT, CDR2 FQNNGV. Between the trimmed V and J ends, which lost 1 base and 3 bases, there was a span of 10 bases. The CDR3 sequence: CASSLVEGIYEQYF. The CDR3 DNA reads TGTGCCAGCAGCTTAGTTGAAGGGATCTACGAGCAGTACTTC.

This rearrangement joins TRBV2 to TRBJ2-7; possible D gene TRBD1, 6 bases. The CDR3 loop spans 11 amino acids. CDR1 and CDR2 (germline): SNHLY, FYNNEI. V lost 7 bases, J lost 3 bases, and 7 bases lay in between. CDR3 amino acids: CASTDSYEQYF. The CDR3 nucleotides read TGTGCCAGCACGGACAGCTACGAGCAGTACTTC.

This sequence joins TRBV15 and TRBJ2-7, with D uncertain. V was clipped by 3 bases and J by 4 bases, with 19 bases between them. The CDR3 runs 16 residues. Per the germline V gene, CDR1 is LNHNV and CDR2 is YYDKDF (reference sequence). In nucleotides, the CDR3 is TGTGCCACCAGCAGTGAAACCTTCCGGGCCCCGTACGAGCAGTACTTC. Protein product: CATSSETFRAPYEQYF.

This clonotype was detected ten times or more. CDR3 residues: CASSFAVSEQFF. As DNA, the CDR3 is TGCGCCAGCAGCTTCGCAGTATCCGAGCAGTTCTTC. The chain employs TRBV5-1 and TRBJ2-1; D call uncertain. Trimming removed 2 bases at V and 10 bases at J, with 10 bases between. The CDR3 runs to 12 residues. Germline assignment: CDR1 SGHRS and CDR2 YFSETQ.

This clonotype was seen at least ten times. The chain has TRBV3-1 and TRBJ2-5; TRBD1 aligns across 7 bases. V was clipped by 5 bases and J by 2 bases; unmatched bases: 11. Germline V lookup: CDR1 LGHDT, CDR2 YNNKEL (reference sequence). The CDR3 totals 16 residues. The CDR3 DNA reads as TGTGCCAGCAGCAACTGGTGGGACAGCGAGCAAGAGACCCAGTACTTC. It specifies CASSNWWDSEQETQYF.

This sequence joins TRBV5-5 and TRBJ2-1, with 9 bases matching TRBD2. CDR3 size: 14 residues. Per germline, CDR1 SGHKS and CDR2 YYEKEE (reference sequence). Trimming at V came to 3 bases and at J to 9 bases, leaving 7 bases not matched to a gene. CDR3 amino acids: CASSYPGLAFEQFF. The CDR3 DNA reads TGTGCCAGCAGCTACCCGGGACTAGCTTTTGAGCAGTTCTTC.

V usage is TRBV12-3 or TRBV12-4 and J usage is TRBJ2-3; 7 nucleotides align to TRBD2. The ends lost 1 base at V and 3 bases at J; junction bases unmatched: 13. The CDR3 has 18 amino acids. CDR3 bases: TGTGCCAGCAGTTTAGACCCCCTCTGGGCGGGAGAAACAGATACGCAGTATTTT. Its protein is CASSLDPLWAGETDTQYF.

The chain employs TRBV25-1 and TRBJ2-1; TRBD2 aligns across 10 bases. V lost 2 bases and J lost 6; bases outside the gene matches: 10. The V gene's germline CDR1 is MGHDK and CDR2 SYGVNS. This CDR3 spans 17 amino acids. CDR3: CASSEESGRVWGNEQFF. CDR3 DNA: TGTGCCAGCAGTGAAGAAAGCGGGAGGGTATGGGGCAATGAGCAGTTCTTC.

V is TRBV28 and J is TRBJ1-4; D gene ambiguous. Deletions cut 5 bases from V and 6 bases from J, with 4 bases between. The CDR3 has 11 residues. Germline CDR1 MDHEN, CDR2 SYDVKM. CDR3 residues: CASSPYEKLFF. The CDR3 region has the DNA TGTGCCAGCAGTCCTTATGAAAAACTGTTTTTT.

This clonotype was seen a handful of times. The chain employs TRBV7-6 and TRBJ2-6; weak D call: TRBD1 (6 bases). Germline CDR1 is SGHVS and CDR2 is FNYEAQ. Between the trimmed V and J ends, which lost 5 bases and 2 bases, there was a span of 19 bases. The CDR3 totals 18 residues. CDR3 sequence (DNA): TGTGCCAGCAGCCTCAGGCTGGCACAGGGTACTGGGGCCAACGTCCTGACTTTC. Its translation is CASSLRLAQGTGANVLTF. Full variable domain (rest looked up from reference TRBV7-6 and TRBJ2-6): GAGVSQSPRYKVTKRGQDVALRCDPISGHVSLYWYRQALGQGPEFLTYFNYEAQQDKSGLPNDRFSAERPEGSISTLTIQRTEQRDSAMYRCASSLRLAQGTGANVLTFGAGSRLTVL.

This clonotype turned up a few times. V and J are TRBV12-3 or TRBV12-4 and TRBJ2-7, with D perhaps TRBD1 or TRBD2 (5 bases each). CDR3 length: 12 amino acids. Trimming left V 5 bases short and J 4 bases short, with 9 bases between. The CDR3 is CASSGDLYEQYF. CDR3 sequence (DNA): TGTGCCAGCAGTGGGGACCTTTACGAGCAGTACTTC.

The rearrangement links TRBV4-1 to TRBJ2-7; D might be TRBD1 (6 bases). Germline V CDR1 and CDR2: MGHRA, YSYEKL. Between the trimmed V and J ends, which lost 1 base and 2 bases, there was a span of 15 bases. The CDR3 is made up of 16 amino acids. CDR3 region: CASSQGQARAAYEQYF. The CDR3 region has the DNA TGCGCCAGCAGCCAAGGACAGGCCAGGGCGGCCTACGAGCAGTACTTC.

V and J are TRBV5-1 and TRBJ2-1; the D call may be TRBD1 or TRBD2 (7 bases each). V was trimmed by 4 bases and J by 0 bases, leaving 17 bases between them. The CDR3 sequence is 17 residues long. Looked up from germline, CDR1 is SGHRS and CDR2 is YFSETQ. The chain's CDR3 is CASSPGGGGSSYNEQFF. For the CDR3, the DNA is TGCGCCAGCAGCCCAGGGGGGGGCGGGAGCTCCTACAATGAGCAGTTCTTC. The full variable domain, completed using reference TRBV5-1 and TRBJ2-1, is KAGVTQTPRYLIKTRGQQVTLSCSPISGHRSVSWYQQTPGQGLQFLFEYFSETQRNKGNFPGRFSGRQFSNSRSEMNVSTLELGDSALYLCASSPGGGGSSYNEQFFGPGTRLTVL.

This chain's CDR3 is CASSKLAVSTDTQYF. Here the CDR3 DNA reads TGCGCCAGCAGTAAACTAGCGGTCAGCACAGATACGCAGTATTTT. The V and J genes are TRBV5-1 and TRBJ2-3; 8 nucleotides match TRBD2. Germline loops: CDR1 SGHRS, CDR2 YFSETQ. The CDR3 contains 15 residues. V trimming: 5 bases; J trimming: 0 bases; junction bases outside the gene matches: 5.

Only a few counts were recorded for this clonotype. The rearrangement uses TRBV6-2 or TRBV6-3 and TRBJ2-7, with TRBD2 as a possible D gene (6 bases). There are 15 residues in the CDR3. Germline-derived CDR1 and CDR2 are MNHEY and SVGEGT. Trimming left V 0 bases short and J 4 bases short, with 13 bases between. As DNA, the CDR3 is TGTGCCAGCAGTTACTCGATCTTAGCGGTTTACGAGCAGTACTTC. Its protein is CASSYSILAVYEQYF.

This clonotype was seen more than once but under ten times. V and J are TRBV18 and TRBJ2-7; perhaps TRBD2 as D (5 bases). With 6 bases removed from V and 2 bases from J, the gap between germline ends came to 11 bases. Germline V lookup: CDR1 KGHSH, CDR2 LQKENI. The CDR3 is made up of 13 amino acids. CDR3: CASSHGITYEQYF. In DNA, the CDR3 is TGTGCCAGCTCCCACGGGATCACCTACGAGCAGTACTTC.

This sequence joins TRBV10-2 and TRBJ2-2, with 7 bases matching TRBD1. Germline V lookup: CDR1 WSHSY, CDR2 SAAADI. This CDR3 is 20 amino acids long. With V trimmed by 3 bases and J by 0 bases, 16 bases remained unmatched. The CDR3 region has the DNA TGCGCCAGCAGTGACCCGACAGGGACGTCCCTAGTTTCGAACACCGGGGAGCTGTTTTTT. Amino acid sequence: CASSDPTGTSLVSNTGELFF.

This clonotype has only a few counts. This chain joins TRBV5-1 and TRBJ2-7, with 10 bases matching TRBD1. The trim removed 5 bases at V and 5 bases at J, leaving 10 bases unmatched. The CDR3 spans 15 residues. CDR1 SGHRS and CDR2 YFSETQ come from the germline V gene. CDR3: CASRDQGQGIHEQYF. The CDR3 DNA follows: TGCGCCAGCAGGGACCAGGGACAGGGGATCCACGAGCAGTACTTC.